The T cell receptor (beta chain) under discussion was sequenced for a study of shared clonotypes between healthy human individuals. Findings and caveats of the study: Rarefaction curves obtained for sorted subsets showed sequencing incomplete despite large depth. In general, naive subsets displayed greater estimated richness than memory subsets did.

Turning to this clone: Its antigen is not known.

Replicate sorted-subset PCRs were loaded with around 0.2 ug DNA, tens of thousands of T cell genomes. TCRdb's copy holds only in-frame clones and misses some; the assay was immunoSEQ multiplex PCR. Seen here are more than 2 million clones, roughly 93% observed once, and the top ten hold roughly 1.7%. Germline V CDR1 and CDR2: SGHAT, FQNNGV. CDR3 length equals 15 residues. Trimming removed 4 bases from V and 2 bases from J; junction bases left unmatched: 4. Naive CD8 cells lacked CD45RO and underwent positive selection for CCR7, leaving out terminally differentiated effector memory CD45RA+ cells. Input material: naive CD8+ T cells from PBMCs. The chain employs TRBV11-2 and TRBJ2-1, with 8 bases fitting TRBD2. This sequence was found in a man between 18 and 35 years old in good health. Some clones in this sample may be carry-over from other donors' samples. The CDR3: CASSSLAGTYNEQFF. As DNA, the CDR3 is TGTGCCAGCAGCTCCCTAGCGGGTACCTACAATGAGCAGTTCTTC.